This T cell receptor (beta chain) came from a study of T-cell memory formation after mild COVID-19. cDNA libraries for TCR alpha and TCR beta, carrying sample barcodes and UMIs, came from 5'RACE with constant-segment primers. TCRdb reprocessed the 5' RACE reads via MiXCR and lists one record per CDR3 protein. The sample has 550,000 to 600,000 distinct CDR3 sequences; roughly a sixth are singletons. Details on this clonotype: What it binds is unknown.

Between the trimmed V and J ends, which lost 4 bases and 6 bases, there was a span of 15 bases. The CDR3 spans 13 residues. CDR1 is SQVTM, CDR2 ANQGSEA, per germline. Study-wide findings and caveats: Mainly CM and EM harbored the contracting CD4+ clones; mainly EMRA harbored the CD8+ ones. Still unconfirmed is whether the second-wave clones peaking on day 37 recognized SARS-CoV-2.

The sequence came from an adult woman who had mild COVID-19 (a few samples of this study predate the infection). Cell type and time point are not known. The sample taken for sequencing was PBMCs or a T cell subset sorted from them (not recorded which). V gene TRBV29-1 combines with J gene TRBJ1-1; D ambiguous. The CDR3 is CSVVGGPNAEAFF. For the CDR3, the DNA is TGCAGCGTTGTAGGAGGACCTAACGCTGAAGCTTTCTTT.